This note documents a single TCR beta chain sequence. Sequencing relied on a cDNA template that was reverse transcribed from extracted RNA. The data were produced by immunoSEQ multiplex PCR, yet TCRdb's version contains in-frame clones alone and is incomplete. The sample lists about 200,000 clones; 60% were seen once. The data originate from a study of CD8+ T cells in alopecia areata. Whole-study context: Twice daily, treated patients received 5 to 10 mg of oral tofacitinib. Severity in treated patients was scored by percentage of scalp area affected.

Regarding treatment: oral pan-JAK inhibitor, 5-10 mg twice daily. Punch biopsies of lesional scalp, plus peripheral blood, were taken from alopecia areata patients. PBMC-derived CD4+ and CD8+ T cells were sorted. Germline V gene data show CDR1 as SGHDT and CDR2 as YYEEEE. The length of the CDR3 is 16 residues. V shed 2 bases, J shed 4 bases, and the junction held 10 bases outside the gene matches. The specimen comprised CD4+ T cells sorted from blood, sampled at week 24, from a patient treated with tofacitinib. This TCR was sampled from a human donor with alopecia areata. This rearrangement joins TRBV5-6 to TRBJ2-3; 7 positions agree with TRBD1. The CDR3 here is CASSLGYRGRSDTQYF. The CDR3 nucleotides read TGTGCCAGCAGCTTAGGATACAGGGGTAGGTCAGATACGCAGTATTTT.